A single sample is the source of the 26 T cell receptor beta chains below, sequenced in a study of blood T cell repertoires in COVID-19. This table comes from immunoSEQ multiplex PCR, and its TCRdb copy is limited to in-frame clones, with some not included. Found here are under 20,000 clones, more than 75% of them singletons; the top ten hold 15% to 20%. Sample: peripheral blood. These receptors were taken from a human donor in a cohort sampled during active COVID-19.

The chain couples TRBV18 to TRBJ1-1, with TRBD1 matching over 11 bases. The V gene end was trimmed by 3 bases and the J gene end by 1 base; junction bases not matched to a gene: 13. The CDR3 is made up of 19 amino acids. From germline, CDR1 is KGHSH and CDR2 LQKENI. The DNA for the CDR3 is TGTGCCAGCTCACCTATACCCGGACAGGGGGCAGGGCGGAACACTGAAGCTTTCTTT. It encodes CASSPIPGQGAGRNTEAFF.

The count of this clone is one. This chain uses TRBV29-1 with TRBJ2-7, with 9 nucleotides matching TRBD2. The V gene's germline CDR1 is SQVTM and CDR2 ANQGSEA. This CDR3 has 12 amino acids. V trimming: 4 bases; J trimming: 5 bases; junction bases outside the gene matches: 3. The CDR3 loop reads CSVVAGVHEQYF. The CDR3 nucleotides are TGCAGCGTTGTAGCGGGAGTTCACGAGCAGTACTTC.

The chain links TRBV20-1 to TRBJ2-1; D remains unclear. Germline V gene sequence: CDR1 DFQATT, CDR2 SNEGSKA (reference sequence). There are 11 residues in the CDR3. The germline V and J ends were trimmed by 3 bases and 8 bases, with 8 bases remaining between them. The CDR3 DNA is TGCAGTGCTAGGCTCTCGGATGAGCAGTTCTTC. Translation: CSARLSDEQFF.

V is TRBV4-1 and J is TRBJ2-7, with 8 bases lining up with TRBD1. The CDR3 sequence is 16 residues long. In germline, CDR1 is MGHRA, CDR2 YSYEKL. V gave up 3 bases and J gave up 1 base; unmatched junction bases: 8. The CDR3 DNA reads TGCGCCAGCAGCCAGGCCCCCGGGACAGGATCCTACGAGCAGTACTTC. Protein: CASSQAPGTGSYEQYF.

The chain is built from TRBV6-5 and TRBJ1-6; D is possibly TRBD1 (5 bases). CDR1 and CDR2 (germline): MNHEY, SVGAGI. The CDR3 length is 15 residues. The ends were cut back, 1 base at V and 5 bases at J, with 9 bases in the middle. The CDR3 sequence is CASSYFGGNNSPLHF. CDR3 coding DNA: TGTGCCAGCAGTTACTTCGGGGGGAATAATTCACCCCTCCACTTT.

The rearrangement links TRBV10-3 to TRBJ2-2; 8 bases agree with TRBD1. CDR3 size: 15 residues. With 4 bases clipped from V and 1 base from J, the junction kept 2 bases outside the gene matches. The germline V gene encodes CDR1 ENHRY and CDR2 SYGVKD. The CDR3: CAISGDRGNTGELFF. The CDR3 DNA is TGTGCCATCAGTGGTGACAGGGGGAACACCGGGGAGCTGTTTTTT.

This clone was detected only once. The chain is built from TRBV5-1 and TRBJ1-2, with 7 bases matching TRBD1. Germline V gene data show CDR1 as SGHRS and CDR2 as YFSETQ. The CDR3 is made up of 15 amino acids. After removal of 4 bases from V and 0 bases from J, the junction contained 6 bases not matched to a gene. CDR3 loop: CASSPGTATNYGYTF. As DNA, the CDR3 is TGCGCCAGCAGCCCCGGGACAGCGACTAACTATGGCTACACCTTC.

The V and J genes are TRBV6-1 and TRBJ2-5; 12 positions match TRBD2. V lost 2 bases and J lost 4; bases outside the gene matches: 2. Germline loops: CDR1 MNHNS, CDR2 SASEGT. This CDR3 region has 15 residues. The CDR3 sequence: CASSELAGGLETQYF. Written as DNA, the CDR3 is TGTGCCAGCAGTGAACTAGCGGGAGGGCTAGAGACCCAGTACTTC.

V and J are TRBV5-1 and TRBJ2-7, with D possibly TRBD1 on 6 matching bases. CDR1 is SGHRS and CDR2 is YFSETQ in the germline V gene. Trimming left V 5 bases short and J 0 bases short, with 15 bases between. The CDR3 sequence is 15 residues long. Here the CDR3 reads CASRLGQLHSYEQYF. The CDR3 nucleotides read TGCGCCAGCAGATTAGGACAGCTCCACTCCTACGAGCAGTACTTC.

This chain joins TRBV30 and TRBJ1-6; D call uncertain. The CDR3 runs to 14 residues. Germline V CDR1 and CDR2: GTSNPN, SVGIG (reference sequence). V gave up 3 bases and J gave up 5 bases, with 11 bases separating them. CDR3: CAWSGDTDNSPLHF. In DNA, the CDR3 is TGTGCCTGGAGCGGAGATACCGATAATTCACCCCTCCACTTT. The whole variable domain, remainder taken from reference TRBV30 and TRBJ1-6, is SQTIHQWPATLVQPVGSPLSLECTVEGTSNPNLYWYRQAAGRGLQLLFYSVGIGQISSEVPQNLSASRPQDRQFILSSKKLLLSDSGFYLCAWSGDTDNSPLHFGNGTRLTVT.

The gene calls are TRBV6-2 or TRBV6-3 and TRBJ1-5, with D possibly TRBD1 on 6 matching bases. Germline V gene data show CDR1 as MNHEY and CDR2 as SVGEGT. Trimming stripped 2 bases from V and 0 bases from J, with 17 bases between. The CDR3 runs 18 residues. The CDR3 DNA reads as TGTGCCAGCAGTTACACCAGAGGACAGACGTTTAGCAATCAGCCCCAGCATTTT. Protein: CASSYTRGQTFSNQPQHF.

The J gene is TRBJ1-2, the V gene TRBV30; 9 positions match TRBD1. The ends lost 0 bases at V and 1 base at J; junction bases unmatched: 3. CDR1 GTSNPN and CDR2 SVGIG come from the germline V gene (reference sequence). The CDR3 runs 15 residues. CDR3 DNA sequence: TGTGCCTGGAGTGTGGCGGACAGGGGTAACTATGGCTACACCTTC. It codes for CAWSVADRGNYGYTF.

CDR3 region: CASRDRGFYEQYF. CDR3 DNA sequence: TGTGCCAGCCGAGACAGGGGCTTCTACGAGCAGTACTTC. The rearrangement uses TRBV28 and TRBJ2-7, with TRBD1 matching over 8 bases. CDR3 length: 13 residues. The V and J ends lost 8 bases and 3 bases, in that order; junction bases with no gene match: 6. CDR1 and CDR2 (germline): MDHEN, SYDVKM.

DNA for the CDR3: TGTGCCTGGAGTGTAAATAACGGCCAGGGACTTAATCAGCCCCAGCATTTT. This encodes CAWSVNNGQGLNQPQHF. This chain joins TRBV30 and TRBJ1-5, with a tentative D call TRBD1 (5 bases). Per germline, CDR1 GTSNPN and CDR2 SVGIG (reference sequence). The CDR3 length is 17 residues. V was pared by 0 bases and J by 4 bases, with 19 bases between.

The CDR3 protein is CASSRKLVRSGELFF. The CDR3 nucleotides read TGTGCCAGCAGCCGCAAACTAGTCAGGTCCGGGGAGCTGTTTTTT. This chain links TRBV7-9 with TRBJ2-2; maybe TRBD2 (5 bases). Germline CDR1 SEHNR, CDR2 FQNEAQ (reference sequence). The CDR3 is made up of 15 amino acids. Trimming removed 5 bases from V and 6 bases from J, with 16 bases in between.

The chain combines TRBV27 with TRBJ1-1; a possible D gene is TRBD1 (5 bases). The CDR3 has 13 residues. Trimming left V 3 bases short and J 1 base short, with 6 bases between. Germline V gene lookup returns CDR1 MNHEY and CDR2 SMNVEV (reference sequence). The CDR3 DNA follows: TGTGCCAGCAGTTTCACAGGGAACACTGAAGCTTTCTTT. Translating it yields CASSFTGNTEAFF.

This clone was recorded once. V and J are TRBV2 and TRBJ1-1; D possibly corresponds to TRBD1 (5 bases). CDR3 length: 13 residues. The V and J ends lost 3 bases and 3 bases respectively, with 8 bases between them. CDR1 SNHLY and CDR2 FYNNEI come from the germline V gene. The CDR3 region has the DNA TGTGCCAGCAGTGACGGGGGGGACACTGAAGCTTTCTTT. The encoded protein is CASSDGGDTEAFF.

The chain recombines TRBV9 with TRBJ1-3, with TRBD1 matching 7 bases. V shed 2 bases and J 3 bases; nucleotides not matched to a gene: 5. The CDR3 extends over 15 amino acids. The germline gives CDR1 SGDLS, CDR2 YYNGEE. The CDR3 nucleotides are TGTGCCAGCAGCGTTCCCGGGACAGATGGAAACACCATATATTTT. As protein: CASSVPGTDGNTIYF.

The chain links TRBV11-2 to TRBJ1-2, with TRBD1 identical over 12 bases. The V segment lost 3 bases and the J segment 4 bases; nucleotides outside the gene matches: 3. Germline lookup yields CDR1 SGHAT and CDR2 FQNNGV. This CDR3 region has 15 residues. For the CDR3, the DNA is TGTGCCAGCAGCTTGGGACAGGGGGCAATCTATGGCTACACCTTC. Encoded protein: CASSLGQGAIYGYTF. Full variable domain (outside the CDR3, taken from reference TRBV11-2 and TRBJ1-2): EAGVAQSPRYKIIEKRQSVAFWCNPISGHATLYWYQQILGQGPKLLIQFQNNGVVDDSQLPKDRFSAERLKGVDSTLKIQPAKLEDSAVYLCASSLGQGAIYGYTFGSGTRLTVV.

V usage is TRBV6-2 or TRBV6-3 and J usage is TRBJ1-5, with D possibly TRBD1 on 5 matching bases. The CDR3 totals 16 residues. The V gene lost 2 bases and the J gene lost 7 bases, with 18 bases spanning the gap. Germline loops: CDR1 MNHEY, CDR2 SVGEGT. The CDR3 nucleotides read TGTGCCAGCAGTTACGAGAGTACGGGGGTGTACCAGCCCCAGCATTTT. It yields the protein CASSYESTGVYQPQHF.

The chain joins TRBV30 to TRBJ2-5, with a weak D call TRBD1 (5 bases). CDR3 length: 15 residues. The germline CDR1 and CDR2 sequences are GTSNPN and SVGIG (reference sequence). The ends were cut back, 0 bases at V and 5 bases at J, with 16 bases in the middle. The CDR3 loop reads CAWSVRTGPQETQYF. For the CDR3, the DNA is TGTGCCTGGAGTGTTCGTACAGGACCCCAGGAGACCCAGTACTTC.

The J gene is TRBJ1-6, the V gene TRBV30; no firm D call. Trimming pared 3 bases from V and 6 bases from J, leaving 12 bases between. The germline V gene encodes CDR1 GTSNPN and CDR2 SVGIG (reference sequence). CDR3 length: 14 amino acids. The CDR3 nucleotides read TGTGCCTGGAGCAGAGGTGTGAGTAATTCACCCCTCCACTTT. This codes for CAWSRGVSNSPLHF.

The V and J genes are TRBV10-2 and TRBJ1-5; D is possibly TRBD1 (5 bases). CDR1 is WSHSY, CDR2 SAAADI, per germline. This CDR3 has 16 residues. V was clipped by 0 bases and J by 0 bases, with 9 bases between them. The CDR3 sequence: CASSESPGNSNQPQHF. In DNA form, the CDR3 reads TGCGCCAGCAGTGAGTCGCCAGGGAATAGCAATCAGCCCCAGCATTTT.

The chain recombines TRBV3-1 (or the pseudogene TRBV3-2) with TRBJ1-1, with TRBD1 matching over 8 bases. This CDR3 spans 17 amino acids. J lost 2 bases, V lost 0 bases, and 8 bases had no gene match. CDR1 and CDR2 from the germline V gene are LGHDT and YNNKEL (reference sequence). Here the CDR3 DNA reads TGTGCCAGCAGCCAAGATTTAATCGGGACAGGAAACACTGAAGCTTTCTTT. Translated, it gives CASSQDLIGTGNTEAFF.

This chain uses TRBV6-2 or TRBV6-3 with TRBJ2-7; 11 bases are shared with TRBD2. Germline V gives CDR1 MNHEY, CDR2 SVGEGT. The CDR3 runs 15 residues. The V gene end was trimmed by 6 bases and the J gene end by 4 bases; junction bases not matched to a gene: 8. CDR3 DNA: TGTGCCAGCAGCTCCGGGACTAGCGGCGCGTACGAGCAGTACTTC. This sequence encodes CASSSGTSGAYEQYF.

The DNA of the CDR3 is TGCGCCAGCAGCCAAGTCTCTGCGTCAGATACGCAGTATTTT. Translating it yields CASSQVSASDTQYF. The chain combines TRBV4-1 with TRBJ2-3; D is uncertain. The CDR3 spans 14 residues. V was shortened by 1 base and J by 4 bases, with 9 bases between the two germline ends. Germline assignment: CDR1 MGHRA and CDR2 YSYEKL.